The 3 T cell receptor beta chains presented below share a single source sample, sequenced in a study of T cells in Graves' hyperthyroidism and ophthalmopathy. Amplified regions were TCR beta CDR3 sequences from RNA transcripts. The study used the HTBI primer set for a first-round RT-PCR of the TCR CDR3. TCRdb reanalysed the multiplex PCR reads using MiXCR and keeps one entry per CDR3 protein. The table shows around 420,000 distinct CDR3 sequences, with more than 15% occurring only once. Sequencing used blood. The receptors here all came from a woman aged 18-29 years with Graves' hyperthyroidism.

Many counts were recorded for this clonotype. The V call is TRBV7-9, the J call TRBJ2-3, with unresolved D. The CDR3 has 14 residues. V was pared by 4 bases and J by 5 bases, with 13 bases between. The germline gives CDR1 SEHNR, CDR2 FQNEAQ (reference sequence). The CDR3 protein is CASSSTRLEDTQYF. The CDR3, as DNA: TGTGCCAGCAGCTCAACACGCCTCGAAGATACGCAGTATTTT. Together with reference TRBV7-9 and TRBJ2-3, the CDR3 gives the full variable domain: DTGVSQNPRHKITKRGQNVTFRCDPISEHNRLYWYRQTLGQGPEFLTYFQNEAQLEKSRLLSDRFSAERPKGSFSTLEIQRTEQGDSAMYLCASSSTRLEDTQYFGPGTRLTVL.

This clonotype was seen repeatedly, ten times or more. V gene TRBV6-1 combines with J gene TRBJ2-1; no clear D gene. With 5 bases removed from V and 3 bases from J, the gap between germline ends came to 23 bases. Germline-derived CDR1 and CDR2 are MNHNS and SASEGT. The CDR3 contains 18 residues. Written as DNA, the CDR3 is TGTGCCAGCAGTTACGCCCTCCCCGAAGGTGCCATCTACAATGAGCAGTTCTTC. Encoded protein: CASSYALPEGAIYNEQFF.

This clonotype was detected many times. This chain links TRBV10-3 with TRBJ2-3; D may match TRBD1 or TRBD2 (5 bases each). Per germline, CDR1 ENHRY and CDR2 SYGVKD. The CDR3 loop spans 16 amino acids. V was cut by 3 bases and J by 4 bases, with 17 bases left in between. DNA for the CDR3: TGTGCCATCAGTGACGATGCGATTGGGGGATCAGATACGCAGTATTTT. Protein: CAISDDAIGGSDTQYF.